This T cell receptor beta chain emerged from a study of spatial heterogeneity in lung cancer. The wider study: Around 25 months after resection was the median timing of the follow-up PBMC samples, which were sequenced when available. In raw reads, more than eight appearances on average were recorded for each unique TCR and UMI combination.

Study-level findings and limits: Detection of ubiquitous tumor TCRs in blood was higher at resection than follow-up.

From the 5' RACE reads, TCRdb called clonotypes with MiXCR, one entry per CDR3 protein. The sample carries 49,000 or so distinct CDR3 sequences, about 11% recorded once. The CDR3 covers 14 residues. Looked up from germline, CDR1 is DFQATT and CDR2 is SNEGSKA (reference sequence). Trimming cost V 2 bases and J 3 bases, with 11 bases left between them. This clonotype appeared many times. Its specificity is unknown. Time point specified: blood at routine non-recurrence follow-up after resection. Without sorting, whole RNA was sequenced from tumor, nontumor lung or frozen PBMC. The J gene is TRBJ2-4, the V gene TRBV20-1, with a weak D call TRBD2 (5 bases). The receptor's source is a male donor with early-stage non-small cell lung cancer. This material consisted of PBMCs, taken at follow-up. This chain's CDR3 is CSARSGAGKNIQYF. The CDR3 DNA reads TGCAGTGCTAGAAGCGGTGCGGGCAAAAACATTCAGTACTTC.